The clone carrying this T cell receptor (beta chain) came up once. Its cognate antigen is unknown. Per the germline V gene, CDR1 is MNHNY and CDR2 is SVGAGI (reference sequence). The CDR3 spans 12 residues. Trimming left V 5 bases short and J 6 bases short, with 9 bases between. The source of the sample is a study of lymphopenia after photon versus proton radiotherapy. Study outcomes and limitations: Oligoclonal CD8+ Temra expansion after nadir drove photon patients' diversity drop. Under photons, naive T cells and diversity fell while effector/memory populations rose. Only patients who died were analyzed for survival; proton advantage is unproven. Post-nadir TCR diversity decline inversely tracked overall survival among those who died.

The assay was immunoSEQ multiplex PCR, and TCRdb's table has in-frame clones only and misses some. The repertoire holds approximately 150,000 clones, with roughly nine tenths as singletons. Here the sequenced sample was peripheral blood, taken from a patient treated with photon-based radiotherapy. This TCR was recovered from a man aged 45 to 65 with gastric cancer. The chain employs TRBV6-6 and TRBJ2-3; D is ambiguous. CDR3 DNA sequence: TGTGCCAGCAGTGGGATTAAGGATACGCAGTATTTT. As protein: CASSGIKDTQYF.